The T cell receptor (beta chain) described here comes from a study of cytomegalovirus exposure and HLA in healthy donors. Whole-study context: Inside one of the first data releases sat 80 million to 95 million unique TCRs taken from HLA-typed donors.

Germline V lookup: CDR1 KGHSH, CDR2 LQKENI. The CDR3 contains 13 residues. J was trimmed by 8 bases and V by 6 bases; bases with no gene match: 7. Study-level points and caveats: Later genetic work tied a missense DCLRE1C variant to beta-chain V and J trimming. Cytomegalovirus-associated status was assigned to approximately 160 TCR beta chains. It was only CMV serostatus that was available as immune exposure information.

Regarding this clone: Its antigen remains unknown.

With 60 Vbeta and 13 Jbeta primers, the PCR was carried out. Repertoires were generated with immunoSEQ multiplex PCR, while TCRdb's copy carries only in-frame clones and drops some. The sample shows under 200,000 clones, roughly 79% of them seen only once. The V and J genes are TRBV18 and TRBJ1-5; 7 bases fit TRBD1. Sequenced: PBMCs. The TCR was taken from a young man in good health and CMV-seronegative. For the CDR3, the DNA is TGTGCCAGCTCTCCGGGACAGAACGAGCCCCAGCATTTT. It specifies CASSPGQNEPQHF.